The subject of this entry is one TCR beta chain. This entry is derived from a study of control samples from healthy donors and cancer patients. The CDR3 is 12 amino acids. The V gene's germline CDR1 is SGDLS and CDR2 YYNGEE. The V end was cut by 3 bases, the J end by 7 bases, with 10 bases between. Profiled with immunoSEQ multiplex PCR; TCRdb holds only in-frame clones, not every one. The sample consists of 10,000 to 15,000 clones, 88% of them appearing once. The chain joins TRBV9 to TRBJ1-2, with unresolved D. The receptor was derived from a male donor with melanoma. Sequencing was carried out using formalin-fixed, paraffin-embedded tissue. The CDR3 coding sequence is TGTGCCAGCAGCGAGGGTGGACTTGGCTACACCTTC. It specifies CASSEGGLGYTF.